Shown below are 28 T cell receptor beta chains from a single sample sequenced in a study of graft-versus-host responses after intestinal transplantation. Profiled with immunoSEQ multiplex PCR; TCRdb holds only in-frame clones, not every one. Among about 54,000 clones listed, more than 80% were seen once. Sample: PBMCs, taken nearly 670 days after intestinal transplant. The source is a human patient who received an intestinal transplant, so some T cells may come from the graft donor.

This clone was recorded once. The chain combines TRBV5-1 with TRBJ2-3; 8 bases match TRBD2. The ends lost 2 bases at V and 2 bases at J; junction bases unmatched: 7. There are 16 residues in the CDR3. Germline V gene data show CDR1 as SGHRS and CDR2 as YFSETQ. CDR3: CASSLPGTRITDTQYF. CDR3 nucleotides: TGCGCCAGCAGCTTACCCGGGACTAGAATCACAGATACGCAGTATTTT.

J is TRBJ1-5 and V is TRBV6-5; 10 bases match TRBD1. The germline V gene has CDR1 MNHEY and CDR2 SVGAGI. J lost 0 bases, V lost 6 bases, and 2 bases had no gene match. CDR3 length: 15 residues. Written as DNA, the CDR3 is TGTGCCAGCAGCCGGACAGGGGGTAGCAATCAGCCCCAGCATTTT. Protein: CASSRTGGSNQPQHF.

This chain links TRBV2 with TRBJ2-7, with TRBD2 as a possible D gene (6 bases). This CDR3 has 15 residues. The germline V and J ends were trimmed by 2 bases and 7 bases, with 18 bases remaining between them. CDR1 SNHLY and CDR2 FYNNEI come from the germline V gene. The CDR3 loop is CASSELGGSADEQYF. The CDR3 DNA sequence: TGTGCCAGCAGTGAATTGGGGGGATCGGCCGATGAGCAGTACTTC. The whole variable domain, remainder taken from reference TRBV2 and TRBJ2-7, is EPEVTQTPSHQVTQMGQEVILRCVPISNHLYFYWYRQILGQKVEFLVSFYNNEISEKSEIFDDQFSVERPDGSNFTLKIRSTKLEDSAMYFCASSELGGSADEQYFGPGTRLTVT.

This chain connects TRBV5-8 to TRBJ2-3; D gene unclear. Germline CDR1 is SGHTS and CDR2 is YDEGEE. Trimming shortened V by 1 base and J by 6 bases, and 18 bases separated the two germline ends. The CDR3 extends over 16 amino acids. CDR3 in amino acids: CASSLWSTGRADTQYF. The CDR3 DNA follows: TGTGCCAGCAGCTTGTGGTCGACTGGACGAGCCGATACGCAGTATTTT.

CDR3 in amino acids: CASSFGPYTEAFF. CDR3 coding DNA: TGTGCCAGCAGTTTTGGGCCCTACACTGAAGCTTTCTTT. The chain recombines TRBV6-5 with TRBJ1-1; no clear D. V was pared by 4 bases and J by 3 bases, with 9 bases between. Germline lookup yields CDR1 MNHEY and CDR2 SVGAGI. The CDR3 has 13 amino acids.

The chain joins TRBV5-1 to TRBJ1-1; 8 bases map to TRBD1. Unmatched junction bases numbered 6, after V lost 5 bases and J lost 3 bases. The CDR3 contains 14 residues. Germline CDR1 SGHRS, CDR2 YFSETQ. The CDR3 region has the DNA TGCGCCAGCAGGCAGGGGGCCGGAGACACTGAAGCTTTCTTT. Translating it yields CASRQGAGDTEAFF.

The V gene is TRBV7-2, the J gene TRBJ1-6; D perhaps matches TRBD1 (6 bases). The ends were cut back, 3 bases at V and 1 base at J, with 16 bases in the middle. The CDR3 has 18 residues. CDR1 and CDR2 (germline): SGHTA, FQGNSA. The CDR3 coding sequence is TGTGCCAGCAGCTTTAGCGGGGGCGTCTGGTCCTATAATTCACCCCTCCACTTT. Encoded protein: CASSFSGGVWSYNSPLHF.

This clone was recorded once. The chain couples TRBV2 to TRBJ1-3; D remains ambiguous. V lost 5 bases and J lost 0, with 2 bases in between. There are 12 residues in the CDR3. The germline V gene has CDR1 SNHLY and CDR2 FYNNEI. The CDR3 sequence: CASSNSGNTIYF. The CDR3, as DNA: TGTGCCAGCAGTAACTCTGGAAACACCATATATTTT. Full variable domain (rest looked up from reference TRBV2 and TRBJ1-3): EPEVTQTPSHQVTQMGQEVILRCVPISNHLYFYWYRQILGQKVEFLVSFYNNEISEKSEIFDDQFSVERPDGSNFTLKIRSTKLEDSAMYFCASSNSGNTIYFGEGSWLTVV.

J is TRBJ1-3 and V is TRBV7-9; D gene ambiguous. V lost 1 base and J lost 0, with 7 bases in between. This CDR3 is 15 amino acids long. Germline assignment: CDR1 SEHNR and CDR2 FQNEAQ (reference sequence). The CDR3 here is CASSLDGNSGNTIYF. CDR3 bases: TGTGCCAGCAGCTTAGATGGGAACTCTGGAAACACCATATATTTT.

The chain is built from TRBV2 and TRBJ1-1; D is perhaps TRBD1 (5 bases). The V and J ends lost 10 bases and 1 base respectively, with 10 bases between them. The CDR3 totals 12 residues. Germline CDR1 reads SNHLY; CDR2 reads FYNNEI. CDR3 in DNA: TGTGCCACAGGCACAGGGAACACTGAAGCTTTCTTT. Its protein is CATGTGNTEAFF.

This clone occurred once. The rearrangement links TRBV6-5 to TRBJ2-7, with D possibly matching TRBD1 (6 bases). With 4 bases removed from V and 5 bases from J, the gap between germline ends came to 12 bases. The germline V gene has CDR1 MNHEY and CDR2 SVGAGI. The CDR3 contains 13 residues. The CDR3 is CASSSGTQDEQYF. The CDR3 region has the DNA TGTGCCAGCAGTTCAGGGACACAAGACGAGCAGTACTTC.

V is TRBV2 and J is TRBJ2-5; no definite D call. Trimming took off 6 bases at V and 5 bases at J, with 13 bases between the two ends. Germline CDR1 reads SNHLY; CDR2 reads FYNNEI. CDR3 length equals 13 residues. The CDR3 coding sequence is TGTGCCAGCAGGACGCCCCGGGCGGAGACCCAGTACTTC. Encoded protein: CASRTPRAETQYF.

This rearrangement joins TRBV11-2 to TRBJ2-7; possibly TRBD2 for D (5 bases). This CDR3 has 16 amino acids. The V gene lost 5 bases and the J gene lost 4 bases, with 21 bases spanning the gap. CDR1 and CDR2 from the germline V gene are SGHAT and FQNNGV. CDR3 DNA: TGTGCCAGCAGCAGTCCCTCGCGAGGGTTAGTATACGAGCAGTACTTC. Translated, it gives CASSSPSRGLVYEQYF.

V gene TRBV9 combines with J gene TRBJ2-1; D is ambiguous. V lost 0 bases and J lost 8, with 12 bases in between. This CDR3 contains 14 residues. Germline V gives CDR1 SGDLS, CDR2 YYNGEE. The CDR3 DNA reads TGTGCCAGCAGCGTAGAAATGGGCCTGGATGAGCAGTTCTTC. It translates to CASSVEMGLDEQFF.

Written as DNA, the CDR3 is TGTGCCAGTAGTATAACCCTTGGCAATCAGCCCCAGCATTTT. Protein sequence: CASSITLGNQPQHF. The chain employs TRBV19 and TRBJ1-5; D is unclear. Trimming pared 2 bases from V and 2 bases from J, leaving 7 bases between. The CDR3 totals 14 residues. Germline values: CDR1 LNHDA, CDR2 SQIVND (reference sequence).

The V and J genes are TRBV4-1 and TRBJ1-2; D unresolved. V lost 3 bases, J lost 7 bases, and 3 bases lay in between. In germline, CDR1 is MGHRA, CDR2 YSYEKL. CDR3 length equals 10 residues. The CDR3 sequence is CASSHTGYTF. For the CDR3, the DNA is TGCGCCAGCAGCCACACTGGCTACACCTTC.

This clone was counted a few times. The CDR3 spells CASSLVIAGDETQYF. In DNA, the CDR3 is TGCGCCAGCAGCTTGGTTATAGCGGGGGATGAGACCCAGTACTTC. The V gene is TRBV5-1, the J gene TRBJ2-5, with 9 bases aligning to TRBD2. With V trimmed by 0 bases and J by 5 bases, 5 bases remained unmatched. Looked up from germline, CDR1 is SGHRS and CDR2 is YFSETQ. This CDR3 has 15 amino acids.

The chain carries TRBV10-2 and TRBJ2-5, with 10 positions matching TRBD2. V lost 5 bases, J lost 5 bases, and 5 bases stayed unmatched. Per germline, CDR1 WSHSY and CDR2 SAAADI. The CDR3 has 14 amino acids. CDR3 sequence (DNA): TGCGCCAGCAGTCCCCCAGCGGGGGGGGAGACCCAGTACTTC. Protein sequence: CASSPPAGGETQYF.

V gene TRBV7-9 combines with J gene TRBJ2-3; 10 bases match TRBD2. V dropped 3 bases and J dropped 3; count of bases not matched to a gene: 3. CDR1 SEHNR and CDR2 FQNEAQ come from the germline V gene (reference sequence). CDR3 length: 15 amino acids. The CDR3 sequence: CASSFSGGETDTQYF. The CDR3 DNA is TGTGCCAGCAGCTTCAGCGGGGGGGAAACAGATACGCAGTATTTT.

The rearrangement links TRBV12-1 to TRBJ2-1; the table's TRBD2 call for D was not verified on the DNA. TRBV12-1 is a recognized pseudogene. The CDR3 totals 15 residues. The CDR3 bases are TGTGCCAGCAGCGCCCGGACTAGCGGGGGGCTCCCCCCGTTCTTC. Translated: CASSARTSGGLPPFF.

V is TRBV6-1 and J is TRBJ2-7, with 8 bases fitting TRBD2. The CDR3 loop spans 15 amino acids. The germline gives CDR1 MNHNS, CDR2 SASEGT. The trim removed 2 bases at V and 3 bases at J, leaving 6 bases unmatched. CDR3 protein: CASSEFGTRLYEQYF. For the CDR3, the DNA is TGTGCCAGCAGTGAATTCGGGACTAGGCTCTACGAGCAGTACTTC.

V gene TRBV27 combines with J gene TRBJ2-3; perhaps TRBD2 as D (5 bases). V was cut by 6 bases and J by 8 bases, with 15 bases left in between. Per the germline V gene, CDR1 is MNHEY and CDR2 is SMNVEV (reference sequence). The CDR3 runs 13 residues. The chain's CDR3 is CASSKRTSSTQYF. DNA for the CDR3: TGTGCCAGCAGCAAACGAACTAGTTCTACGCAGTATTTT.

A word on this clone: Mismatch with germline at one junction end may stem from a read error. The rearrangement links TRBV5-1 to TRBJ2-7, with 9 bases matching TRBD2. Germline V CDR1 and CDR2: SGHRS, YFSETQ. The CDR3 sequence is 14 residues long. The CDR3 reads CARSWGGGAYEQYF. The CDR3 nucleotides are TGCGCCCGCAGCTGGGGCGGGGGGGCCTACGAGCAGTACTTC. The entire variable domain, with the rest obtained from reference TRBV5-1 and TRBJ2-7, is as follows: KAGVTQTPRYLIKTRGQQVTLSCSPISGHRSVSWYQQTPGQGLQFLFEYFSETQRNKGNFPGRFSGRQFSNSRSEMNVSTLELGDSALYLCARSWGGGAYEQYFGPGTRLTVT.

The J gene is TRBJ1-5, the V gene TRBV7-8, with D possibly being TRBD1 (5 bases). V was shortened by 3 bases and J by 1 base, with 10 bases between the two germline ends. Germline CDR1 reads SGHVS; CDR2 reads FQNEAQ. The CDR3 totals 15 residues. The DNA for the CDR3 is TGTGCCAGCAGCTTTTCTCGGGGGAGCAATCAGCCCCAGCATTTT. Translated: CASSFSRGSNQPQHF.

CDR3 coding DNA: TGTGCCAGCAGCTTGATGCTAGCGGGGGCCAGCACAGATACGCAGTATTTT. This sequence encodes CASSLMLAGASTDTQYF. This rearrangement joins TRBV5-5 to TRBJ2-3; 10 nucleotides agree with TRBD2. This CDR3 has 17 amino acids. Trimming cost V 1 base and J 0 bases; bases outside gene matches: 5. CDR1 is SGHKS and CDR2 is YYEKEE in the germline V gene (reference sequence).

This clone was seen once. CDR3 bases: TGTGCCAGCTCACCGGGGGCAGGGACTGGAAACACCATATATTTT. Translation gives CASSPGAGTGNTIYF. The V and J genes are TRBV18 and TRBJ1-3, with D tentatively TRBD1 (6 bases). Germline lookup yields CDR1 KGHSH and CDR2 LQKENI. V was cut by 3 bases and J by 2 bases, with 11 bases left in between. The CDR3 runs to 15 residues.

The CDR3: CASSLGVAPMGANGETQYF. The CDR3 nucleotides are TGTGCCAGCAGCTTAGGGGTTGCTCCTATGGGGGCCAATGGGGAGACCCAGTACTTC. The chain is built from TRBV7-2 and TRBJ2-5; D is perhaps TRBD1 (6 bases). The CDR3 runs to 19 residues. Trimming cost V 1 base and J 5 bases, with 26 bases left between them. From germline, CDR1 is SGHTA and CDR2 FQGNSA.

The CDR3 sequence is CASSEVGATNEKLFF. The CDR3 DNA reads TGTGCCAGCAGCGAAGTTGGGGCAACTAATGAAAAACTGTTTTTT. The chain recombines TRBV7-8 with TRBJ1-4; no clear D. There are 15 residues in the CDR3. Looked up from germline, CDR1 is SGHVS and CDR2 is FQNEAQ. Deletions cut 5 bases from V and 0 bases from J, with 10 bases between.